This T cell receptor (beta chain) was identified during a study of cytomegalovirus exposure and HLA in healthy donors. A multiplex PCR was run with 60 Vbeta primers and 13 Jbeta primers. Here immunoSEQ multiplex PCR was the method, and the copy in TCRdb shows in-frame clones only, minus some. This sample carries about 150,000 clones, roughly 80% of them seen once, and the ten largest clones take 3.5% to 5.5%. V gave up 0 bases and J gave up 1 base, with 7 bases separating them. CDR1 is SGHTA, CDR2 FQGNSA, per germline. This CDR3 comprises 15 residues. Broader study findings: Highly shared sequence variants in one cluster were likely a sequencing artifact. In a later analysis, a missense DCLRE1C variant was linked to TCR beta V- and J-gene trimming.

Comments on this clone: Its target is unknown.

The sequenced sample consisted of PBMCs. This receptor was obtained from a woman between 40 and 50 years old in good health and CMV-seropositive. V and J are TRBV7-2 and TRBJ1-3, with D unresolved. The CDR3 nucleotides read TGTGCCAGCAGCTTAGCAGGAGTATCTGGAAACACCATATATTTT. Amino acid sequence: CASSLAGVSGNTIYF.